These 18 T cell receptor beta chains came from one sample sequenced in a study of graft-versus-host responses after intestinal transplantation. Sequencing was performed with immunoSEQ multiplex PCR; in TCRdb, only in-frame clones are kept and a portion is missing. The table shows tens of thousands of clones, with around 96% occurring only once. Their antigens are not known. Sequenced material: unstimulated CD8+ T cells sorted from spleen or lymph node cells, taken before transplant. These receptor sequences come from a human donor who was the organ donor for an intestinal transplant.

There are a few counts of this clone. This chain connects TRBV27 to TRBJ2-4, with 8 positions matching TRBD2. This CDR3 is 16 amino acids long. J lost 8 bases, V lost 2 bases, and 11 bases had no gene match. Per the germline V gene, CDR1 is MNHEY and CDR2 is SMNVEV (reference sequence). CDR3 sequence reads: CASSLGFRTGGDIQYF. The DNA for the CDR3 is TGTGCCAGCAGTTTAGGGTTCCGAACGGGGGGGGACATTCAGTACTTC.

This clone was found once. The chain is built from TRBV27 and TRBJ2-3, with 11 bases fitting TRBD2. The junction had 12 bases not matched to a gene; V was cut back by 5 bases and J by 5 bases. The CDR3 runs to 17 residues. Looked up from germline, CDR1 is MNHEY and CDR2 is SMNVEV (reference sequence). For the CDR3, the DNA is TGTGCCAGCAGTGACCTCCTAGCGGGGGGAGTGGGAGATACGCAGTATTTT. Protein sequence: CASSDLLAGGVGDTQYF.

The chain has TRBV6-1 and TRBJ1-4; D perhaps matches TRBD1 (6 bases). The CDR3 spans 17 residues. Trimming removed 2 bases from V and 4 bases from J, with 17 bases in between. Germline V CDR1 and CDR2: MNHNS, SASEGT. CDR3 sequence reads: CASSEPKPDRINEKLFF. In DNA, the CDR3 is TGTGCCAGCAGTGAACCGAAACCCGACAGGATTAATGAAAAACTGTTTTTT.

The chain combines TRBV6-5 with TRBJ1-2, with D possibly being TRBD1 (5 bases). The CDR3 runs to 14 residues. Deletions cut 2 bases from V and 5 bases from J, with 12 bases between. Germline V gene sequence: CDR1 MNHEY, CDR2 SVGAGI. The CDR3 nucleotides are TGTGCCAGCAGTTACCGTGAAGGGGCTTATGGCTACACCTTC. Translation gives CASSYREGAYGYTF.

This clone was seen only once. V and J are TRBV6-1 and TRBJ1-1; no firm D call. The length of the CDR3 is 14 residues. Germline CDR1 and CDR2: MNHNS and SASEGT. V shed 2 bases and J shed 1 base, with 8 bases lying between them. The CDR3 here is CASSESDGNTEAFF. Here the CDR3 DNA reads TGTGCCAGCAGTGAATCAGACGGGAACACTGAAGCTTTCTTT.

The CDR3 protein is CASGARGAYEQYF. In DNA form, the CDR3 reads TGTGCCAGCGGGGCGAGGGGTGCCTACGAGCAGTACTTC. The gene calls are TRBV7-9 and TRBJ2-7; either TRBD1 or TRBD2 may fit D (5 bases each). The CDR3 extends over 13 amino acids. Germline V lookup: CDR1 SEHNR, CDR2 FQNEAQ (reference sequence). The V gene lost 8 bases and the J gene lost 2 bases, with 13 bases spanning the gap.

V gene TRBV13 combines with J gene TRBJ1-1, with D unclear. Germline assignment: CDR1 PRHDT and CDR2 FYEKMQ (reference sequence). V was clipped by 5 bases and J by 1 base, with 11 bases between them. This CDR3 is 14 amino acids long. CDR3: CASSLSDRNTEAFF. The CDR3 bases are TGTGCCAGCAGCCTCTCGGATCGGAACACTGAAGCTTTCTTT.

The genes are TRBV11-2 and TRBJ1-1; 9 bases match TRBD1. The CDR3 runs 16 residues. V gave up 1 base and J gave up 5 bases; unmatched junction bases: 8. CDR1 and CDR2 from the germline V gene are SGHAT and FQNNGV. CDR3 amino acids: CASSLVGTGRGTEAFF. In DNA form, the CDR3 reads TGTGCCAGCAGCTTAGTTGGGACAGGGCGGGGGACTGAAGCTTTCTTT. The full variable domain, completed using reference TRBV11-2 and TRBJ1-1, is EAGVAQSPRYKIIEKRQSVAFWCNPISGHATLYWYQQILGQGPKLLIQFQNNGVVDDSQLPKDRFSAERLKGVDSTLKIQPAKLEDSAVYLCASSLVGTGRGTEAFFGQGTRLTVV.

The chain employs TRBV6-1 and TRBJ2-5, with 9 bases fitting TRBD2. V was clipped by 1 base and J by 5 bases; unmatched bases: 17. The CDR3 covers 19 residues. Per germline, CDR1 MNHNS and CDR2 SASEGT. The chain's CDR3 is CASSEDFSLGGGAYETQYF. The CDR3 nucleotides are TGTGCCAGCAGTGAAGATTTCTCACTGGGCGGGGGGGCCTATGAGACCCAGTACTTC.

The chain joins TRBV7-6 to TRBJ1-4; D remains ambiguous. CDR3 length equals 16 residues. Germline CDR1 SGHVS, CDR2 FNYEAQ. The V end was cut by 5 bases, the J end by 5 bases, with 18 bases between. As DNA, the CDR3 is TGTGCCAGCAGCGCCGAATCCGGAGGGATGAATGAAAAACTGTTTTTT. Encoded protein: CASSAESGGMNEKLFF.

This clone has a single count. The chain carries TRBV7-9 and TRBJ2-1; possibly TRBD1 for D (6 bases). Germline CDR1 is SEHNR and CDR2 is FQNEAQ (reference sequence). CDR3 length equals 16 residues. V was cut by 4 bases and J by 2 bases, with 15 bases left in between. CDR3 sequence (DNA): TGTGCCAGCAGCTCCGCAGAGGGGGTCACCTACAATGAGCAGTTCTTC. Protein product: CASSSAEGVTYNEQFF.

This chain links TRBV4-1 with TRBJ2-1; D might be TRBD1 or TRBD2, each matching 5 bases. Germline CDR1 and CDR2: MGHRA and YSYEKL. The CDR3 totals 15 residues. The V end lost 0 bases, the J end lost 3 bases, and 9 bases lay between the germline ends. The CDR3 nucleotides are TGCGCCAGCAGCCAAGAAGGGACGAACTACAATGAGCAGTTCTTC. This translates into CASSQEGTNYNEQFF.

The CDR3 reads CASSPTSGVFNEQFF. The CDR3 nucleotides are TGTGCCAGTAGCCCGACTAGCGGGGTTTTCAATGAGCAGTTCTTC. The chain carries TRBV19 and TRBJ2-1; 11 positions match TRBD2. With V trimmed by 6 bases and J by 6 bases, 7 bases remained unmatched. The CDR3 runs to 15 residues. Per germline, CDR1 LNHDA and CDR2 SQIVND (reference sequence).

This sequence joins TRBV28 and TRBJ2-5, with D hard to call. Germline V gene lookup returns CDR1 MDHEN and CDR2 SYDVKM. The CDR3 extends over 14 amino acids. Between the trimmed V and J ends, which lost 2 bases and 5 bases, there was a span of 12 bases. The CDR3 DNA follows: TGTGCCAGCAGTTTACAGGCCCTCGAGGAGACCCAGTACTTC. The encoded protein is CASSLQALEETQYF.

This chain links TRBV7-9 with TRBJ2-5; D may be TRBD1 (6 bases). This CDR3 is 14 amino acids long. The ends were cut back, 5 bases at V and 4 bases at J, with 14 bases in the middle. The germline V gene has CDR1 SEHNR and CDR2 FQNEAQ (reference sequence). CDR3 region: CASSANTRGETQYF. CDR3 DNA: TGTGCCAGCAGCGCGAACACCAGGGGAGAGACCCAGTACTTC.

Only one count was recorded for this clone. The genes are TRBV9 and TRBJ2-7, with TRBD2 identical over 7 bases. Per the germline V gene, CDR1 is SGDLS and CDR2 is YYNGEE. The CDR3 contains 15 residues. Losses at the gene ends were 0 bases for V and 6 bases for J; bases not matched to a gene: 9. The CDR3 loop reads CASSVALGTGGEQYF. The CDR3 coding sequence is TGTGCCAGCAGCGTAGCCCTTGGCACGGGAGGCGAGCAGTACTTC.

The chain links TRBV7-9 to TRBJ1-3; TRBD1 might be the D (6 bases). The V gene lost 3 bases and the J gene lost 2 bases, with 14 bases spanning the gap. The CDR3 extends over 16 amino acids. From germline, CDR1 is SEHNR and CDR2 FQNEAQ (reference sequence). DNA for the CDR3: TGTGCCAGCAGCTTGGCCCTCGGGGGCGCTGGAAACACCATATATTTT. Translated, it gives CASSLALGGAGNTIYF.

The rearrangement joins TRBV4-3 to TRBJ2-3; 9 nucleotides line up with TRBD1. Germline CDR1 LGHNA, CDR2 YSLEER. The CDR3 contains 16 residues. V shed 0 bases, J shed 4 bases, and the junction held 5 bases outside the gene matches. CDR3 coding DNA: TGCGCCAGCAGCCAAGAACGGACAGGGGAGGCAGATACGCAGTATTTT. Its translation is CASSQERTGEADTQYF.